The sequence of this T cell receptor beta chain was determined in a study of blood T cell repertoires in COVID-19. Recruitment covered about two dozen US areas and drew participants whose ages spanned roughly 18 to 89 years. TCRdb's copy holds only in-frame clones and misses some; the assay was immunoSEQ multiplex PCR. Of more than 450,000 clones listed, around 87% are singletons. As regards this clone: The sample carries other DNA sequences with the same CDR3.

Germline assignment: CDR1 SNHLY and CDR2 FYNNEI. Trimming removed 6 bases from V and 6 bases from J; junction bases left unmatched: 4. This CDR3 spans 14 amino acids. The receptor comes from a woman in her late teens or twenties who had recovered from COVID-19. Sequences were obtained from PBMCs or T cells enriched from blood (not recorded which). V gene TRBV2 combines with J gene TRBJ1-4; 10 bases align to TRBD1. CDR3 loop: CASSSGQGDEKLFF. The DNA for the CDR3 is TGTGCCAGCAGCTCCGGACAGGGGGATGAAAAACTGTTTTTT.